The 14 T cell receptor beta chains given below trace back to one sample, sequenced in a study of long-term antiretroviral therapy in people with HIV. Run at survey level, the immunoSEQ assay was version v3.0. Here immunoSEQ multiplex PCR was the method, and the copy in TCRdb shows in-frame clones only, minus some. The data contain some 26,000 clones, 76% of them singletons. Here the sequenced sample was unsorted PBMCs, taken 1.1 years before starting antiretroviral therapy. The receptor set was obtained from a woman between 35 and 50 years old with HIV.

The genes are TRBV5-4 and TRBJ2-7; possibly TRBD2 for D (6 bases). Trimming removed 4 bases at V and 5 bases at J, with 10 bases between. Germline CDR1 reads SGHNT; CDR2 reads YYREEE (reference sequence). The CDR3 is 12 amino acids. The CDR3 DNA sequence: TGTGCCAGCAGCGCCACTAGCAACGAGCAGTACTTC. This codes for CASSATSNEQYF.

This rearrangement joins TRBV27 to TRBJ2-3, with 11 nucleotides matching TRBD2. Trimming at V came to 6 bases and at J to 5 bases, leaving 10 bases not matched to a gene. Germline V gene sequence: CDR1 MNHEY, CDR2 SMNVEV (reference sequence). The CDR3 is 16 residues long. The CDR3 loop reads CASRSLAGVPGDTQYF. CDR3 DNA sequence: TGTGCCAGCAGATCACTAGCGGGAGTCCCGGGAGATACGCAGTATTTT.

This clone was detected only once. This sequence joins TRBV6-6 and TRBJ2-3, with no clear D. Germline V CDR1 and CDR2: MNHNY, SVGAGI (reference sequence). The CDR3 totals 14 residues. V was clipped by 0 bases and J by 2 bases, with 6 bases between them. The CDR3 protein is CASSYSTNTDTQYF. The CDR3 DNA reads TGTGCCAGCAGTTACTCGACAAACACAGATACGCAGTATTTT.

The chain recombines TRBV27 with TRBJ2-3, with 8 nucleotides matching TRBD1. Per the germline V gene, CDR1 is MNHEY and CDR2 is SMNVEV (reference sequence). The V and J ends lost 8 bases and 3 bases, in that order; junction bases with no gene match: 4. The CDR3 is made up of 13 amino acids. This chain's CDR3 is CASGWTGTDTQYF. Here the CDR3 DNA reads TGTGCCAGCGGATGGACAGGGACAGATACGCAGTATTTT.

This clone was counted a single time. This sequence joins TRBV5-1 and TRBJ2-7; maybe TRBD1 (6 bases). The length of the CDR3 is 13 residues. CDR1 is SGHRS and CDR2 is YFSETQ in the germline V gene. The V end was cut by 5 bases, the J end by 3 bases, with 12 bases between. The CDR3 is CASSPGHGYEQYF. CDR3 bases: TGCGCCAGCAGTCCGGGACACGGCTACGAGCAGTACTTC.

This chain links TRBV7-2 with TRBJ2-3; TRBD2 agrees at 9 bases. The CDR3 has 14 amino acids. V shed 4 bases, J shed 5 bases, and the junction held 4 bases outside the gene matches. Germline CDR1 is SGHTA and CDR2 is FQGNSA. DNA for the CDR3: TGTGCCAGCAGCTCGGCGGGGGGGGAAGATACGCAGTATTTT. Encoded protein: CASSSAGGEDTQYF.

The chain is built from TRBV7-8 and TRBJ1-5; possibly TRBD1 for D (5 bases). Germline V lookup: CDR1 SGHVS, CDR2 FQNEAQ. CDR3 length: 16 residues. V was shortened by 1 base and J by 3 bases, with 13 bases between the two germline ends. CDR3: CASSLVRTRPNQPQHF. The CDR3 nucleotides are TGTGCCAGCAGCTTAGTCCGGACACGGCCCAATCAGCCCCAGCATTTT.

This clone was detected a few times. The junction shows a germline mismatch at one end, possibly a read error. This CDR3 reads CASSFRSRANYGYTF. CDR3 coding DNA: TGTGCTAGCAGCTTTAGGTCTAGAGCTAACTATGGCTACACCTTC. The chain carries TRBV7-7 and TRBJ1-2; D not resolved. The CDR3 loop spans 15 amino acids. CDR1 SSHAT and CDR2 FNYEAQ come from the germline V gene (reference sequence).

The chain uses TRBV9 and TRBJ1-1, with D maybe TRBD1 (6 bases). The CDR3 totals 13 residues. Germline V gives CDR1 SGDLS, CDR2 YYNGEE. The V gene lost 3 bases and the J gene lost 1 base, with 7 bases spanning the gap. The CDR3 DNA sequence: TGTGCCAGCAGCGGACAGGAGAACACTGAAGCTTTCTTT. Encoded protein: CASSGQENTEAFF.

The chain uses TRBV27 and TRBJ1-5; D unclear. Germline CDR1 and CDR2: MNHEY and SMNVEV (reference sequence). This CDR3 has 14 residues. The V end was cut by 3 bases, the J end by 3 bases, with 9 bases between. The CDR3 bases are TGTGCCAGCAGTTTTGGCAGCGCCAATCAGCCCCAGCATTTT. Residues: CASSFGSANQPQHF.

This rearrangement joins TRBV6-5 to TRBJ1-6; possibly TRBD1 for D (6 bases). The germline V gene has CDR1 MNHEY and CDR2 SVGAGI. This CDR3 is built from 14 residues. V lost 5 bases to trimming and J lost 3 bases, with 8 bases between them. The CDR3 nucleotides read TGTGCCAGCAGTCTGGACAGCTATAATTCACCCCTCCACTTT. It encodes CASSLDSYNSPLHF.

This clone has just one count. V usage is TRBV11-2 and J usage is TRBJ2-5; no reliable D call. V lost 5 bases and J 5 bases, leaving 18 bases between the germline ends. Germline CDR1 reads SGHAT; CDR2 reads FQNNGV. This CDR3 spans 15 amino acids. The CDR3 DNA sequence: TGTGCCAGCAGCAAGGAGTGGGTCCTGGGGGAGACCCAGTACTTC. Residues: CASSKEWVLGETQYF.

The chain's CDR3 is CASSPTGSSGANVLTF. The CDR3 coding sequence is TGTGCCAGCAGCCCCACAGGGTCCTCTGGGGCCAACGTCCTGACTTTC. The V call is TRBV7-9, the J call TRBJ2-6, with a tentative D call TRBD1 (6 bases). The V end was cut by 5 bases, the J end by 0 bases, with 11 bases between. Germline values: CDR1 SEHNR, CDR2 FQNEAQ (reference sequence). This CDR3 contains 16 residues.

This clone appeared once. J is TRBJ1-5 and V is TRBV19; the D is unclear. V lost 3 bases, J lost 4 bases, and 10 bases lay in between. This CDR3 is 14 amino acids long. Germline CDR1 LNHDA, CDR2 SQIVND (reference sequence). CDR3 in DNA: TGTGCCAGTAGTATCGGGCAGCGAAATCAGCCCCAGCATTTT. Translating it yields CASSIGQRNQPQHF.